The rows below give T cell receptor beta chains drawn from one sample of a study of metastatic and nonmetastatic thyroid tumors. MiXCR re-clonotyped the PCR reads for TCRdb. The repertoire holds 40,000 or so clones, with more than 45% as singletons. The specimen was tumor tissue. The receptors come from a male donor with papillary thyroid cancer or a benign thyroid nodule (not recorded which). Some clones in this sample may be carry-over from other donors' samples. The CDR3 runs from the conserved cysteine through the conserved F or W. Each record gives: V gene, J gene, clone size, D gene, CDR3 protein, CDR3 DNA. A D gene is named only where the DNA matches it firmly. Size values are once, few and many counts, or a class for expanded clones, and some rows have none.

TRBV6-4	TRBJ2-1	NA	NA	CATRIEGEQFF	TGTGCCACCCGGATAGAGGGTGAGCAGTTCTTC
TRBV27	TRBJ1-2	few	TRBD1	CASSLAGTGRDNGYTF	TGTGCCAGCAGTTTGGCCGGGACAGGGAGAGATAATGGCTACACCTTC
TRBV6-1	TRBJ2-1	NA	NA	CASIGLFTYNEQSF	TGTGCCAGCATCGGCTTATTTACCTACAATGAGCAGTCCTTC
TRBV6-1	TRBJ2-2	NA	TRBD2	CASSLFATSGGELFF	TGTGCCAGCAGCCTGTTCGCGACTAGCGGCGGGGAGCTGTTTTTT
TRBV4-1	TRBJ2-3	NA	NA	CASSLGRGGSADTQYF	TGCGCCAGCAGCCTGGGTCGAGGGGGGTCTGCAGATACGCAGTATTTT
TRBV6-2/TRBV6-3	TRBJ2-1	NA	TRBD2	CASTISGGYNEQFF	TGTGCCAGCACTATTAGCGGGGGGTACAATGAGCAGTTCTTC
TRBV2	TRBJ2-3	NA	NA	CASSESGAGRPDTQYF	TGTGCCAGCAGTGAATCAGGTGCGGGGCGGCCAGATACGCAGTATTTT
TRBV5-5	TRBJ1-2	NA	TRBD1	CASSGQGWRNTF	TGTGCCAGCAGCGGACAGGGTTGGAGGAACACCTTC
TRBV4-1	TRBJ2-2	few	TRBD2	CASSPGGADGRDTGELFF	TGCGCCAGCAGCCCTGGGGGGGCTGACGGGAGGGACACCGGGGAGCTGTTTTTT
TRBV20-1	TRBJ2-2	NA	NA	CSAGLAIRETGELFF	TGCAGTGCTGGATTAGCGATCCGGGAAACCGGGGAGCTGTTTTTT
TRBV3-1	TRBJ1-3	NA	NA	CASSQEFGRRNTIYF	TGTGCCAGCAGCCAAGAATTCGGACGCAGAAACACCATATATTTT
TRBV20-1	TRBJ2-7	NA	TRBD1	CSARGQGTTYEQYF	TGCAGTGCTAGAGGACAGGGAACTACCTACGAGCAGTACTTC
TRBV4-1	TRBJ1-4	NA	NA	CASRRTGTGEKLFF	TGCGCCAGCAGACGAACAGGGACGGGCGAAAAACTGTTTTTT
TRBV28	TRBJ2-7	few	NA	CASHEGGAREYEQYF	TGTGCCAGTCATGAGGGCGGGGCCCGCGAGTACGAGCAGTACTTC